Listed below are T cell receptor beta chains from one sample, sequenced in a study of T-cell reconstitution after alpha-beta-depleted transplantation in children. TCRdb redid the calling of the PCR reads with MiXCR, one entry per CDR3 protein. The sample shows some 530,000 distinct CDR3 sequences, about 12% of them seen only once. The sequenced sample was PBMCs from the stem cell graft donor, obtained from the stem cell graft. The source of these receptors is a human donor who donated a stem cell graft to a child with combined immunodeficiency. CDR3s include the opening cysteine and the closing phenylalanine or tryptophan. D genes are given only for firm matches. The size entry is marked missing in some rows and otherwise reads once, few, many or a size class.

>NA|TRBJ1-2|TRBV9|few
CASGVLGYGYTF
TGTGCCAGCGGGGTCTTGGGCTATGGCTACACCTTC
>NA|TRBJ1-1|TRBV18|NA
CASSPPVTVDEAFF
TGTGCCAGCTCACCACCGGTCACAGTAGATGAAGCTTTCTTT
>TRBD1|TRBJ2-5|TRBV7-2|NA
CASQDWTGVDGETQYF
TGTGCCAGCCAAGATTGGACAGGGGTCGACGGAGAGACCCAGTACTTC
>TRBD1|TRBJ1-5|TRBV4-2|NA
CASSLDPGQVRDNQPQHF
TGTGCCAGCAGCCTGGATCCGGGACAGGTTCGTGACAATCAGCCCCAGCATTTT
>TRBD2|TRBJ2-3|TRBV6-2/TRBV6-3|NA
CASSYTGGSTDTQYF
TGTGCCAGCAGTTACACGGGGGGGAGCACAGATACGCAGTATTTT
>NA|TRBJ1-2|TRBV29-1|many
CSVVHFDGYTF
TGCAGCGTTGTCCACTTCGATGGCTACACCTTC
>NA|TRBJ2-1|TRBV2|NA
CASSEERGNYNEQFF
TGTGCCAGCAGTGAAGAGAGGGGGAACTACAATGAGCAGTTCTTC
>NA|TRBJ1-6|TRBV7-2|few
CASSLVGGAYNSPLHF
TGTGCCAGCAGCTTAGTAGGAGGGGCCTATAATTCACCCCTCCACTTT
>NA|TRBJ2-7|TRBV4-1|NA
CASSHGRSQIYEQYF
TGCGCCAGCAGCCACGGGAGATCCCAAATATACGAGCAGTACTTC
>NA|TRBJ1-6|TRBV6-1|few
CASRVQSNSPLHF
TGTGCCAGCAGGGTACAGAGCAATTCACCCCTCCACTTT
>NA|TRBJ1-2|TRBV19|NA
CASRAGRNYGYTF
TGTGCCAGCCGGGCGGGAAGAAACTATGGCTACACCTTC
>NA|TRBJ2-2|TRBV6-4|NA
CASGGNTGELFF
TGTGCCAGCGGAGGGAACACCGGGGAGCTGTTTTTT
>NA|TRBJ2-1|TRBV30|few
CAWTPGSSPYNEQFF
TGTGCCTGGACCCCGGGGAGCAGCCCCTACAATGAGCAGTTCTTC
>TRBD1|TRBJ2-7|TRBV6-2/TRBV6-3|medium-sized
CASSYQADRGPVEYF
TGTGCCAGCAGTTACCAGGCGGACAGGGGGCCCGTTGAGTACTTC
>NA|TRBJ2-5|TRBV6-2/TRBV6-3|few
CASSYRGDGTQYF
TGTGCCAGCAGTTATCGAGGGGACGGGACCCAGTACTTC
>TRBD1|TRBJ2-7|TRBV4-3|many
CASSQGNRGFPYEQYF
TGCGCCAGCAGCCAAGGTAACAGGGGGTTTCCCTACGAGCAGTACTTC
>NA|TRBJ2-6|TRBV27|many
CASTSGANVLTF
TGTGCCAGCACCTCTGGGGCCAACGTCCTGACTTTC
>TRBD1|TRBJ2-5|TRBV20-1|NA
CSARKGTGGTETQYF
TGCAGTGCTAGAAAAGGGACAGGGGGCACAGAGACCCAGTACTTC
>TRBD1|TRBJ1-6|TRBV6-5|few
CASSRQGLSSPLHF
TGTGCCAGCAGCCGACAGGGGTTAAGTTCACCCCTCCACTTT
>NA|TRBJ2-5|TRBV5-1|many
CASSLDLYQETQYF
TGCGCCAGCAGCTTAGACCTGTACCAAGAGACCCAGTACTTC
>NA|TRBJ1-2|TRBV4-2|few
CASSQDPANYGYTF
TGTGCCAGCAGCCAAGATCCAGCTAACTATGGCTACACCTTC
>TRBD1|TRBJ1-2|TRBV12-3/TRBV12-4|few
CASSLGQGAGTF
TGTGCCAGCAGTTTAGGGCAGGGGGCAGGGACCTTC
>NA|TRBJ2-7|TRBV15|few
CATSRQKAYEQYF
TGTGCCACCAGCAGGCAGAAGGCCTACGAGCAGTACTTC
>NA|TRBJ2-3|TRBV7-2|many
CASSSGLGQDTQYF
TGTGCCAGCAGCTCCGGGCTGGGGCAAGATACGCAGTATTTT
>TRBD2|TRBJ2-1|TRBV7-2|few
CASTWGLAGVGEQFF
TGTGCCAGCACCTGGGGACTAGCGGGAGTCGGTGAGCAGTTCTTC
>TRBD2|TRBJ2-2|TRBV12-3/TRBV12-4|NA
CASSFRLAGGTNTGELFF
TGTGCCAGCAGTTTCCGGCTAGCGGGAGGAACGAACACCGGGGAGCTGTTTTTT
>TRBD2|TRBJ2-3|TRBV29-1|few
CTTGGADTQYF
TGCACAACCGGGGGGGCAGATACGCAGTATTTT
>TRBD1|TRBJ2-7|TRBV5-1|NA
CASSMGQGSYEQYF
TGCGCCAGCAGCATGGGACAGGGGTCCTACGAGCAGTACTTC
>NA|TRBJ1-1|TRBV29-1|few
CSWQGVWGTEAFF
TGCAGCTGGCAGGGTGTATGGGGCACTGAAGCTTTCTTT
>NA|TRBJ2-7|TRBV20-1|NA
CSAQGGHPDYEQYF
TGCAGTGCCCAGGGGGGCCACCCCGACTACGAGCAGTACTTC
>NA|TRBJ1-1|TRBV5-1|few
CASSLRRGGNTEAFF
TGCGCCAGCAGCCTCCGGAGGGGGGGGAACACTGAAGCTTTCTTT
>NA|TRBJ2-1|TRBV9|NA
CASSVASHNEQFF
TGTGCCAGCAGCGTGGCTAGCCACAATGAGCAGTTCTTC
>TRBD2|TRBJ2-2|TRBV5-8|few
CASRRLADNTGELFF
TGTGCCAGCAGGCGACTAGCGGACAACACCGGGGAGCTGTTTTTT
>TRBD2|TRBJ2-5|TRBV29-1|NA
CSVGGGPQETQYF
TGCAGCGTTGGCGGGGGGCCGCAAGAGACCCAGTACTTC
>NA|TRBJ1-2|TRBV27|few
CASSMAANYGYTF
TGTGCCAGCAGTATGGCGGCTAACTATGGCTACACCTTC
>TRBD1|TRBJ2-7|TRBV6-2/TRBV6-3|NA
CASSYTYGQVTYEQYF
TGTGCCAGCAGTTACACATACGGACAGGTTACCTACGAGCAGTACTTC
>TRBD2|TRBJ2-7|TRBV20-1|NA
CSAELAGGASSYEQYF
TGCAGTGCTGAACTAGCGGGAGGGGCATCCTCCTACGAGCAGTACTTC
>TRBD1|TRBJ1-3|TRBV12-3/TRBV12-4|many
CASSAGGGNTIYF
TGTGCCAGCAGTGCAGGGGGCGGAAACACCATATATTTT
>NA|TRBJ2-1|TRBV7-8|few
CASSFGTDYNEQFF
TGTGCCAGCAGCTTCGGGACTGACTACAATGAGCAGTTCTTC
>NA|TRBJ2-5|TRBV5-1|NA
CASRDASKTQYF
TGCGCCAGCCGGGACGCTAGTAAGACCCAGTACTTC
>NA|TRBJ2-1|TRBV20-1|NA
CSARDRDNEQFF
TGCAGTGCTAGAGACCGAGACAATGAGCAGTTCTTC
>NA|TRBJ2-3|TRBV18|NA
CASSPPLGSTDTQYF
TGTGCCAGCTCACCACCGTTAGGGAGCACAGATACGCAGTATTTT
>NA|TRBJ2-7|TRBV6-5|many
CASSWGARYEQYF
TGTGCCAGCAGTTGGGGGGCGCGGTACGAGCAGTACTTC
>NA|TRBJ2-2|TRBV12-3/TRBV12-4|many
CASSFHLRGELFF
TGTGCCAGCAGTTTCCATCTCCGCGGGGAGCTGTTTTTT
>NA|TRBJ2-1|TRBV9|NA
CASSVSGGSYNEQFF
TGTGCCAGCAGCGTTTCCGGGGGCTCCTACAATGAGCAGTTCTTC
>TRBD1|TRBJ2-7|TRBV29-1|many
CSVEGGQGPYEQYF
TGCAGCGTTGAAGGGGGACAGGGTCCCTACGAGCAGTACTTC
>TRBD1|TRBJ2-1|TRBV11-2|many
CASSPNRGLGNEQFF
TGTGCCAGCAGCCCAAACAGGGGGCTAGGCAATGAGCAGTTCTTC
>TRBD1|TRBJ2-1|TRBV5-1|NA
CASSFSTGWAYNEQFF
TGCGCCAGCAGCTTCTCGACAGGGTGGGCCTACAATGAGCAGTTCTTC
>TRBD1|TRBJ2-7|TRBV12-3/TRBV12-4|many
CASSQGQGAREQYF
TGCGCCAGCAGCCAAGGACAGGGGGCGAGGGAGCAGTACTTC
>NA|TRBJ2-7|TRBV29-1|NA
CSAGGRALDEQYF
TGCAGCGCCGGCGGCAGGGCTCTCGACGAGCAGTACTTC
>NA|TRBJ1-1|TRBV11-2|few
CASSLTYTDTEAFF
TGTGCCAGCAGCTTAACTTACACCGACACTGAAGCTTTCTTT
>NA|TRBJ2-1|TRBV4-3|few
CASSQGGLSDKQFF
TGCGCCAGCAGCCAAGGTGGACTATCCGATAAACAGTTCTTC
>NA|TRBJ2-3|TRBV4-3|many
CASSQDRASELDTQYF
TGCGCCAGCAGCCAAGATCGGGCTAGCGAATTAGATACGCAGTATTTT
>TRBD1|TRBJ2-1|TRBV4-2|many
CASSQTPGQGWHEQFF
TGTGCCAGCAGCCAAACCCCGGGACAGGGGTGGCATGAGCAGTTCTTC